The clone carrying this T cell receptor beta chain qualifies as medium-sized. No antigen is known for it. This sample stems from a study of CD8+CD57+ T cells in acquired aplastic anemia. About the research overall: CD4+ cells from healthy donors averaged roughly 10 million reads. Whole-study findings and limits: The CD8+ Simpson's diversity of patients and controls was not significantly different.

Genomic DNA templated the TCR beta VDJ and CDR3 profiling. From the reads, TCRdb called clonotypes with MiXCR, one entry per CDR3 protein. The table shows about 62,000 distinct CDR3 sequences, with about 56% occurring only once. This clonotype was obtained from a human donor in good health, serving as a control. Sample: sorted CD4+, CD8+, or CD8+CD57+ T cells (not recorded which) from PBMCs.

CDR3 region: CSVVGSDRTNYGYTF. CDR3 bases: TGCAGCGTTGTTGGCAGTGACCGTACTAACTATGGCTACACCTTC. The chain combines TRBV29-1 with TRBJ1-2; D unclear. V gave up 4 bases and J gave up 0 bases, with 15 bases separating them. CDR1 is SQVTM, CDR2 ANQGSEA, per germline. The CDR3 is 15 residues long.